What follows are 27 T cell receptor beta chains derived from one specimen sequenced in a study of OX40 agonist ivuxolimab in advanced cancers. The assay was immunoSEQ multiplex PCR, and TCRdb's table has in-frame clones only and misses some. The sample holds approximately 82,000 clones; about 90% are singletons and the top ten take approximately 0.71%. The sample here was CD4+ or CD8+ T cells sorted from blood, taken in a trial of the OX40 agonist ivuxolimab. The receptor set was obtained from an adult with an advanced solid tumor such as melanoma, head and neck, liver or kidney cancer.

This clone has a handful of counts. The V call is TRBV4-3, the J call TRBJ2-3; 12 positions match TRBD2. Germline loops: CDR1 LGHNA, CDR2 YSLEER. V shed 0 bases and J 0 bases; nucleotides not matched to a gene: 7. This CDR3 is built from 19 residues. The DNA of the CDR3 is TGCGCCAGCAGCCAAGATTCACTAGCGGGAGGCCCGAGCACAGATACGCAGTATTTT. Amino acid sequence: CASSQDSLAGGPSTDTQYF.

The chain has TRBV5-1 and TRBJ2-1, with 14 bases matching TRBD2. Germline assignment: CDR1 SGHRS and CDR2 YFSETQ. The CDR3 totals 16 residues. Trimming cost V 3 bases and J 6 bases; bases outside gene matches: 5. Here the CDR3 DNA reads TGCGCCAGCAGCTCGAGACTAGCGGGAGGGGGCAATGAGCAGTTCTTC. Translation: CASSSRLAGGGNEQFF.

V gene TRBV10-3 combines with J gene TRBJ2-5; D may be TRBD2 (5 bases). The J call may be faulty, since TRBJ2-7 better matches the DNA end. Germline V gene lookup returns CDR1 ENHRY and CDR2 SYGVKD. CDR3 length: 15 amino acids. CDR3 region: CAISEIRGSGYEQYF. The CDR3 nucleotides are TGTGCCATCAGTGAGATTCGGGGTTCAGGCTACGAGCAGTACTTC.

The chain is built from TRBV21-1 and TRBJ2-1. TRBV21-1 is reported as a pseudogene. This CDR3 is 16 amino acids long. CDR3 protein: CASRWGEGREHNEQFF. The CDR3 DNA follows: TGTGCCAGCAGGTGGGGTGAGGGACGGGAACACAATGAGCAGTTCTTC.

This chain connects TRBV5-1 to TRBJ2-1; TRBD1 might be the D (6 bases). Germline V gene sequence: CDR1 SGHRS, CDR2 YFSETQ. V was cut by 1 base and J by 8 bases, with 16 bases left in between. This CDR3 spans 15 amino acids. CDR3 coding DNA: TGCGCCAGCAGCTTGACGCGACAGGTGAAGGATGAGCAGTTCTTC. Protein: CASSLTRQVKDEQFF. Using reference TRBV5-1 and TRBJ2-1 for the parts outside the CDR3, the full variable domain is KAGVTQTPRYLIKTRGQQVTLSCSPISGHRSVSWYQQTPGQGLQFLFEYFSETQRNKGNFPGRFSGRQFSNSRSEMNVSTLELGDSALYLCASSLTRQVKDEQFFGPGTRLTVL.

This clone was recorded once. The rearrangement joins TRBV7-3 to TRBJ2-7; 9 nucleotides match TRBD2. J lost 6 bases, V lost 2 bases, and 8 bases had no gene match. The germline gives CDR1 SGHTA, CDR2 FQGTGA. The CDR3 covers 15 residues. DNA for the CDR3: TGTGCCAGCAGCTTACCTGGCGGGAGGGCTGGCGAGCAGTACTTC. It codes for CASSLPGGRAGEQYF.

The rearrangement links TRBV15 to TRBJ2-2, with 7 bases fitting TRBD2. The CDR3 has 17 residues. Germline lookup yields CDR1 LNHNV and CDR2 YYDKDF (reference sequence). The V and J ends lost 0 bases and 6 bases, in that order; junction bases with no gene match: 10. CDR3 DNA sequence: TGTGCCACCAGCAGAGACCCGAGCGGGGCTGTCGCCGGGGAGCTGTTTTTT. Translated: CATSRDPSGAVAGELFF.

The chain carries TRBV6-6 and TRBJ2-2; TRBD1 aligns across 10 bases. CDR1 and CDR2 from the germline V gene are MNHNY and SVGAGI (reference sequence). The V gene end was trimmed by 6 bases and the J gene end by 5 bases; junction bases not matched to a gene: 6. The CDR3 covers 15 residues. CDR3 sequence reads: CASRGRDRGTGELFF. The CDR3 nucleotides are TGTGCCAGCAGGGGCCGGGACAGGGGAACCGGGGAGCTGTTTTTT.

The chain uses TRBV7-2 and TRBJ2-7; 12 bases fit TRBD2. The J segment lost 6 bases and the V segment lost 1 base, leaving 7 bases of the junction unmatched. Per germline, CDR1 SGHTA and CDR2 FQGNSA. CDR3 length: 16 residues. The CDR3 nucleotides read TGTGCCAGCAGCTTAGGGACTAGCGGGGCTGGGGGCGAGCAGTACTTC. Its translation is CASSLGTSGAGGEQYF.

CDR3 sequence (DNA): TGTGCCAGCAGTCCAGACAGGCCGTCTAATGAAAAACTGTTTTTT. This encodes CASSPDRPSNEKLFF. J is TRBJ1-4 and V is TRBV28; weak D call: TRBD1 (6 bases). The CDR3 has 15 amino acids. CDR1 and CDR2 (germline): MDHEN, SYDVKM. Trimming took off 5 bases at V and 3 bases at J, with 13 bases between the two ends. Together with reference TRBV28 and TRBJ1-4, the CDR3 gives the full variable domain: DVKVTQSSRYLVKRTGEKVFLECVQDMDHENMFWYRQDPGLGLRLIYFSYDVKMKEKGDIPEGYSVSREKKERFSLILESASTNQTSMYLCASSPDRPSNEKLFFGSGTQLSVL.

This sequence joins TRBV6-1 and TRBJ1-2, with 9 nucleotides matching TRBD1. After removal of 6 bases from V and 1 base from J, the junction contained 6 bases not matched to a gene. CDR1 and CDR2 (germline): MNHNS, SASEGT. The CDR3 is 15 amino acids. CDR3: CASRDGQGRNYGYTF. Written as DNA, the CDR3 is TGTGCCAGCAGGGATGGACAGGGGCGTAACTATGGCTACACCTTC.

The chain is built from TRBV2 and TRBJ1-2; TRBD1 matches at 10 bases. This CDR3 is 14 amino acids long. V dropped 5 bases and J dropped 3; count of bases not matched to a gene: 3. Germline CDR1 SNHLY, CDR2 FYNNEI. The CDR3 DNA reads as TGTGCCAGCAGTAGACAGGGGGCAGACTATGGCTACACCTTC. The encoded protein is CASSRQGADYGYTF. The whole variable domain, filled in from reference TRBV2 and TRBJ1-2, reads EPEVTQTPSHQVTQMGQEVILRCVPISNHLYFYWYRQILGQKVEFLVSFYNNEISEKSEIFDDQFSVERPDGSNFTLKIRSTKLEDSAMYFCASSRQGADYGYTFGSGTRLTVV.

This sequence joins TRBV7-2 and TRBJ1-2; D is undetermined. This CDR3 is 14 amino acids long. Germline-derived CDR1 and CDR2 are SGHTA and FQGNSA. V gave up 2 bases and J gave up 2 bases, with 9 bases separating them. The DNA of the CDR3 is TGTGCCAGCAGCTTACTACGAGGCAACTATGGCTACACCTTC. The encoded protein is CASSLLRGNYGYTF.

V and J are TRBV28 and TRBJ1-4; 11 nucleotides agree with TRBD1. J lost 10 bases, V lost 7 bases, and 11 bases had no gene match. The CDR3 totals 15 residues. Germline V lookup: CDR1 MDHEN, CDR2 SYDVKM. The CDR3 is CASTSSDRGRVKLFF. Here the CDR3 DNA reads TGTGCCAGCACCTCCTCGGACAGGGGGCGCGTAAAACTGTTTTTT.

The gene calls are TRBV7-2 and TRBJ2-1; 7 bases line up with TRBD2. CDR1 SGHTA and CDR2 FQGNSA come from the germline V gene. This CDR3 comprises 16 residues. Trimming took 7 bases from V and 0 from J; bases not matched to a gene: 9. The CDR3 spells CASKYSGPSSYNEQFF. DNA for the CDR3: TGTGCCAGCAAATATAGCGGGCCTAGCTCCTACAATGAGCAGTTCTTC.

This chain joins TRBV29-1 and TRBJ2-7; 8 bases match TRBD1. The junction had 12 bases not matched to a gene; V was cut back by 2 bases and J by 6 bases. Germline V gene lookup returns CDR1 SQVTM and CDR2 ANQGSEA. This CDR3 has 15 amino acids. As DNA, the CDR3 is TGCAGCGTTGAAACGGGTCCACAGGGGGTGGGCGAGCAGTACTTC. Protein: CSVETGPQGVGEQYF.

The chain has TRBV14 and TRBJ2-1; D perhaps matches TRBD1 (6 bases). V lost 5 bases, J lost 1 base, and 12 bases lay in between. This CDR3 contains 15 residues. Germline CDR1 is SGHDN and CDR2 is FVKESK. In DNA, the CDR3 is TGTGCCAGCAGCGCCTTGACAGGTTCCTACAATGAGCAGTTCTTC. Translating it yields CASSALTGSYNEQFF.

The chain couples TRBV7-2 to TRBJ2-1; 8 bases are a match to TRBD1. With V trimmed by 5 bases and J by 5 bases, 11 bases remained unmatched. CDR1 is SGHTA and CDR2 is FQGNSA in the germline V gene. The CDR3 runs to 16 residues. The CDR3 DNA reads as TGTGCCAGCAGCCGCCGATCTGGACAGGGAGACAATGAGCAGTTCTTC. Translation: CASSRRSGQGDNEQFF.

V usage is TRBV7-3 and J usage is TRBJ2-1; 13 nucleotides agree with TRBD2. This CDR3 has 15 amino acids. Trimming cost V 5 bases and J 10 bases; bases outside gene matches: 8. Germline values: CDR1 SGHTA, CDR2 FQGTGA. The CDR3 sequence: CASSPRTSGSYEQFF. As DNA, the CDR3 is TGTGCCAGCAGCCCGCGGACTAGCGGGAGTTACGAGCAGTTCTTC.

V is TRBV9 and J is TRBJ2-2; D unresolved. Germline V gene sequence: CDR1 SGDLS, CDR2 YYNGEE. The CDR3 totals 15 residues. V gave up 0 bases and J gave up 1 base, with 7 bases separating them. DNA for the CDR3: TGTGCCAGCAGCGTAGGTGGCGGGAACACCGGGGAGCTGTTTTTT. It specifies CASSVGGGNTGELFF.

V and J are TRBV5-1 and TRBJ1-1; unclear D gene. V lost 6 bases and J lost 4, with 16 bases in between. Germline V gene data show CDR1 as SGHRS and CDR2 as YFSETQ. The CDR3 totals 14 residues. The CDR3 DNA reads as TGCGCCAGCACCACCGCAAGTGTAGGCACTGAAGCTTTCTTT. Translated, it gives CASTTASVGTEAFF.

The table lists this clone with many counts. The rearrangement uses TRBV7-2 and TRBJ2-5; weak D call: TRBD2 (6 bases). V gave up 3 bases and J gave up 4 bases, with 15 bases separating them. CDR1 is SGHTA, CDR2 FQGNSA, per germline. The CDR3 covers 15 residues. In DNA form, the CDR3 reads TGTGCCAGCAGCTTGAACCCTAGCGTTCGAGAGACCCAGTACTTC. Translation gives CASSLNPSVRETQYF.

V usage is TRBV2 and J usage is TRBJ1-5; no clear D gene. Per the germline V gene, CDR1 is SNHLY and CDR2 is FYNNEI. Trimming took off 5 bases at V and 5 bases at J, with 16 bases between the two ends. The CDR3 has 15 residues. The CDR3, as DNA: TGTGCCAGCAGTAAACACGGGCCGGGAGATCAGCCCCAGCATTTT. Translating gives CASSKHGPGDQPQHF.

The CDR3: CASSIDQGTGYTF. The CDR3 DNA is TGTGCCAGTAGTATAGATCAGGGAACTGGCTACACCTTC. The chain employs TRBV19 and TRBJ1-2, with TRBD1 as a possible D gene (5 bases). V shed 0 bases and J shed 7 bases, with 9 bases lying between them. The CDR3 is 13 amino acids. CDR1 is LNHDA, CDR2 SQIVND, per germline (reference sequence).

The chain employs TRBV4-3 and TRBJ2-7; 8 bases are a match to TRBD2. The CDR3 consists of 15 residues. Germline trimming cut 4 bases from V and 3 bases from J; bases unmatched to any gene: 8. Per germline, CDR1 LGHNA and CDR2 YSLEER. DNA for the CDR3: TGCGCCAGCAGCCGGCAGGTTAGCGGGATCTACGAGCAGTACTTC. Translating gives CASSRQVSGIYEQYF.

This chain uses TRBV7-9 with TRBJ2-3; D not resolved. CDR1 is SEHNR and CDR2 is FQNEAQ in the germline V gene (reference sequence). V lost 4 bases to trimming and J lost 11 bases, with 16 bases between them. CDR3 length equals 13 residues. The CDR3 sequence is CASSYDSFQKQYF. CDR3 coding DNA: TGTGCCAGCAGCTACGACTCGTTCCAGAAGCAGTATTTT.

The rearrangement links TRBV5-1 to TRBJ2-1; 14 bases match TRBD2. The CDR3 has 18 residues. The V gene end was trimmed by 1 base and the J gene end by 7 bases; junction bases not matched to a gene: 10. Germline loops: CDR1 SGHRS, CDR2 YFSETQ. The CDR3 DNA sequence: TGCGCCAGCAGCTTGCGAGGGACTAGCGGGAGAAGGATTAATGAGCAGTTCTTC. The encoded protein is CASSLRGTSGRRINEQFF.